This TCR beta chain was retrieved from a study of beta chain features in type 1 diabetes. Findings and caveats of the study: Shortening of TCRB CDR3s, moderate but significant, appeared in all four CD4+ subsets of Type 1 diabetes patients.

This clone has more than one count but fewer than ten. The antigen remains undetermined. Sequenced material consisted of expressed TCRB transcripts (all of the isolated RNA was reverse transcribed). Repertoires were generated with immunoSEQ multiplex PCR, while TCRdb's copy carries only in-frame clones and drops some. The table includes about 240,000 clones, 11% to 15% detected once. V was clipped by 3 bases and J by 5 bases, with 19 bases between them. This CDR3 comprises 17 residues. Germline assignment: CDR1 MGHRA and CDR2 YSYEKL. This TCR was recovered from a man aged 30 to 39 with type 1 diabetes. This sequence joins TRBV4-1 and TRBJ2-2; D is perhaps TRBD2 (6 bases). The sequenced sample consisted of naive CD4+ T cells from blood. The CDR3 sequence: CASSHTGGILGTGELFF. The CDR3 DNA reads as TGCGCCAGCAGCCATACCGGCGGGATTCTTGGGACCGGGGAGCTGTTTTTT.